The text below deals with one T cell receptor beta chain. This specimen comes from a study of long-term antiretroviral therapy in people with HIV. Trimming took 1 base from V and 7 from J, leaving 22 bases between them. Germline CDR1 reads SGHAT; CDR2 reads FQNNGV. This CDR3 comprises 17 residues. None of the participants with HIV were treated outside the United States. Version v3.0 of the immunoSEQ assay ran at survey level. TCRdb's table, derived via immunoSEQ multiplex PCR, lists solely in-frame clones and lacks some. The table shows 20,000 to 25,000 clones, with 65% to 90% occurring only once. This receptor was taken from a woman in her 30s with HIV. The sequenced sample was unsorted PBMCs, obtained 1.8 years before starting antiretroviral therapy. The rearrangement uses TRBV11-2 and TRBJ1-2; D not resolved. In DNA form, the CDR3 reads TGTGCCAGCAGCTTAGTTCGGGCCGCTCAACGAGAAGGTGGCTACACCTTC. Amino acids: CASSLVRAAQREGGYTF.